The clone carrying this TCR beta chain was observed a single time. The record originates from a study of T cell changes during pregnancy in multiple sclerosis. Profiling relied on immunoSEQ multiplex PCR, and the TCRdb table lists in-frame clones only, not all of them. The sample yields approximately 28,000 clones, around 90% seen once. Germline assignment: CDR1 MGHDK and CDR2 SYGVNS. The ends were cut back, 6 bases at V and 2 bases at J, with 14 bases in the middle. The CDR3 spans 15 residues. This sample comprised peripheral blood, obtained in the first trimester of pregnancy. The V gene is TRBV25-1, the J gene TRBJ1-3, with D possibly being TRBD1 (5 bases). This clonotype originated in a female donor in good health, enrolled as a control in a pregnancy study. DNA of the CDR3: TGTGCCAGCAGAGCGGGGACTTCCACTGGAAACACCATATATTTT. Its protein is CASRAGTSTGNTIYF.